One sample yielded the 8 T cell receptor beta chains listed below, sequenced in a study of cytomegalovirus exposure and HLA in healthy donors. The PCR used 60 Vbeta and 13 Jbeta primers. The assay was immunoSEQ multiplex PCR, and TCRdb's table has in-frame clones only and misses some. The table shows roughly 84,000 clones, with approximately 80% occurring only once. Sequences were obtained from PBMCs. The receptors come from a human donor in good health.

The CDR3, as DNA: TGTGCCAGCAGCTTAGCGGGCAGCAAATACGAGCAGTACTTC. Translation gives CASSLAGSKYEQYF. The chain has TRBV7-9 and TRBJ2-7; the D is unclear. The CDR3 has 14 amino acids. CDR1 is SEHNR, CDR2 FQNEAQ, per germline (reference sequence). The V end was cut by 0 bases, the J end by 4 bases, with 10 bases between.

The V gene is TRBV29-1, the J gene TRBJ1-2; TRBD1 matches at 9 bases. Germline V gives CDR1 SQVTM, CDR2 ANQGSEA. This CDR3 has 12 amino acids. The junction had 7 bases not matched to a gene; V was cut back by 7 bases and J by 7 bases. CDR3 sequence (DNA): TGCAGCGGAACGGGACAGGGAAGTGGCTACACCTTC. Translated, it gives CSGTGQGSGYTF.

The chain's CDR3 is CASSPRRTSNTQYF. In nucleotides, the CDR3 is TGTGCCAGCAGCCCCCGCCGGACTAGTAATACGCAGTATTTT. The J gene is TRBJ2-3, the V gene TRBV13, with TRBD2 matching 7 bases. J lost 7 bases, V lost 5 bases, and 9 bases had no gene match. The CDR3 extends over 14 amino acids. Germline loops: CDR1 PRHDT, CDR2 FYEKMQ (reference sequence).

The rearrangement links TRBV2 to TRBJ1-1; D is ambiguous. The germline V gene has CDR1 SNHLY and CDR2 FYNNEI. Trimming removed 7 bases from V and 0 bases from J, with 12 bases in between. The CDR3 spans 14 residues. The CDR3 DNA is TGTGCCAGCACCCAAGAGGCAGTGAACACTGAAGCTTTCTTT. As protein: CASTQEAVNTEAFF.

The chain couples TRBV30 to TRBJ2-5; D unclear. V shed 0 bases and J shed 5 bases, with 7 bases lying between them. Germline CDR1 reads GTSNPN; CDR2 reads SVGIG (reference sequence). CDR3 length: 12 residues. CDR3 amino acids: CAWSVTRETQYF. The CDR3 DNA sequence: TGTGCCTGGAGTGTAACCAGGGAGACCCAGTACTTC. Full variable domain (remainder filled in from reference TRBV30 and TRBJ2-5): SQTIHQWPATLVQPVGSPLSLECTVEGTSNPNLYWYRQAAGRGLQLLFYSVGIGQISSEVPQNLSASRPQDRQFILSSKKLLLSDSGFYLCAWSVTRETQYFGPGTRLLVL.

The chain links TRBV27 to TRBJ1-4; tentative D call: TRBD1 (6 bases). This CDR3 spans 13 amino acids. Deletions cut 8 bases from V and 12 bases from J, with 19 bases between. Germline lookup yields CDR1 MNHEY and CDR2 SMNVEV (reference sequence). The CDR3 DNA sequence: TGTGCCAGCGGCTCTAGACAGGAGATGGAACTGTTTTTT. Translated, it gives CASGSRQEMELFF.

As regards this clone: At one of its ends the junction is not consistent with the germline gene, which may arise from a read error. V is TRBV7-9 and J is TRBJ2-7; 8 bases map to TRBD1. Germline V gene lookup returns CDR1 SEHNR and CDR2 FQNEAQ (reference sequence). This CDR3 is built from 12 residues. CDR3 DNA sequence: TGTTCCAGCAGCTTAGACAGGGGAAAGCAGTACTTC. The encoded protein is CSSSLDRGKQYF.

V usage is TRBV7-2 and J usage is TRBJ2-1; no clear D. The length of the CDR3 is 13 residues. Per germline, CDR1 SGHTA and CDR2 FQGNSA. V dropped 3 bases and J dropped 6 bases, with 9 bases sitting between them. CDR3 DNA sequence: TGTGCCAGCAGCTTTCTACTCCCCAATGAGCAGTTCTTC. This codes for CASSFLLPNEQFF. The full variable domain, in which reference TRBV7-2 and TRBJ2-1 provide the parts outside the CDR3, is GAGVSQSPSNKVTEKGKDVELRCDPISGHTALYWYRQSLGQGLEFLIYFQGNSAPDKSGLPSDRFSAERTGGSVSTLTIQRTQQEDSAVYLCASSFLLPNEQFFGPGTRLTVL.